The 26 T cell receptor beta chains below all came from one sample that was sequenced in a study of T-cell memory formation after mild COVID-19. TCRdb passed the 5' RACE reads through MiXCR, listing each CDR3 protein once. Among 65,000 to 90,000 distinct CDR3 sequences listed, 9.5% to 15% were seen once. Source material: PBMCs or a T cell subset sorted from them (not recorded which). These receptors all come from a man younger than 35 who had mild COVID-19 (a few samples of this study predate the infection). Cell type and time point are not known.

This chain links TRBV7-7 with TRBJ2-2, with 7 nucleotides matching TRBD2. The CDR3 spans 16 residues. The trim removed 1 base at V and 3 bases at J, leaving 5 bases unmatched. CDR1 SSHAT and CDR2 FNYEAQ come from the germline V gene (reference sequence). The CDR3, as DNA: TGTGCCAGCAGCTTAGGCACGGCGGGGGACACCGGGGAGCTGTTTTTT. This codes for CASSLGTAGDTGELFF.

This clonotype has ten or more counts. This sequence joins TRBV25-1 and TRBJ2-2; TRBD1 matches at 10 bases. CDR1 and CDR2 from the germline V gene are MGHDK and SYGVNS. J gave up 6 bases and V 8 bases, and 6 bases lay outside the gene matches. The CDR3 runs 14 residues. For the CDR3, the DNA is TGTGCCAGCTCCGGGACAGGGGACGCCGGGGAGCTGTTTTTT. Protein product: CASSGTGDAGELFF.

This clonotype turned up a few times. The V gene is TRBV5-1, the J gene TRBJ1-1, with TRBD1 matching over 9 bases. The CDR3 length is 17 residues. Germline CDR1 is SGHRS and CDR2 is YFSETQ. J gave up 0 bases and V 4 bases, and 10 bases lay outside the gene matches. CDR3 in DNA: TGCGCCAGCAGCCCGCCAAGGACAGGGGACTTGAACACTGAAGCTTTCTTT. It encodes CASSPPRTGDLNTEAFF.

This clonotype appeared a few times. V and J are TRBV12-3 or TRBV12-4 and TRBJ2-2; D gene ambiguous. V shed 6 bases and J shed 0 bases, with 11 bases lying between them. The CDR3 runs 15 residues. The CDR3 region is CASRLQGANTGELFF. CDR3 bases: TGTGCCAGCAGGCTTCAAGGAGCGAACACCGGGGAGCTGTTTTTT.

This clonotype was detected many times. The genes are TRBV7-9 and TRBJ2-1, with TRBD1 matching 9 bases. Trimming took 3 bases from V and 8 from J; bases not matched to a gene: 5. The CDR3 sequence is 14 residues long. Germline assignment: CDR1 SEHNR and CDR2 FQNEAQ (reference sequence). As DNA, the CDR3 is TGTGCCAGCAGCTTGGGGGACAGGGCACATGAGCAGTTCTTC. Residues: CASSLGDRAHEQFF.

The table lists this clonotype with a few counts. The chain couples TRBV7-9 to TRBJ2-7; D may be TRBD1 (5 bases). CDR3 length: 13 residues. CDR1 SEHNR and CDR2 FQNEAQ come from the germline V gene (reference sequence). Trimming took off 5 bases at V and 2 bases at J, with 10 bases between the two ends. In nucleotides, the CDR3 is TGTGCCAGCAGCCCTGACAGTACCTACGAGCAGTACTTC. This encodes CASSPDSTYEQYF.

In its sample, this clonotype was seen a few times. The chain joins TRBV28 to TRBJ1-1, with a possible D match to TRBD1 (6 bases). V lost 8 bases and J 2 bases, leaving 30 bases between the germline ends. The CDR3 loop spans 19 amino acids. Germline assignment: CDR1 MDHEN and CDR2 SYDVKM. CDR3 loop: CASLAVYRDPGFLNTEAFF. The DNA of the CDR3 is TGTGCCAGCCTCGCAGTCTACAGGGACCCAGGGTTCTTAAACACTGAAGCTTTCTTT.

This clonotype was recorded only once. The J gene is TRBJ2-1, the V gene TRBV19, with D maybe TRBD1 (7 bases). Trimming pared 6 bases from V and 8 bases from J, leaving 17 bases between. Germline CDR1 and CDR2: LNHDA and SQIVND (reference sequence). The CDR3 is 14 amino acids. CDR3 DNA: TGTGCCAGTAGACCAGGGGGGCTTTGGGATGAGCAGTTCTTC. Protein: CASRPGGLWDEQFF.

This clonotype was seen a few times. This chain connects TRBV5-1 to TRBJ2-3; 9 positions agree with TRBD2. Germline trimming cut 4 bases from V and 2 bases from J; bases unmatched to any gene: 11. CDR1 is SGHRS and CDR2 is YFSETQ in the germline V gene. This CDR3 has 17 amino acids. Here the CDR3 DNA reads TGCGCCAGCAGCCTCCTCCGGAGCGGGGGGACCACAGATACGCAGTATTTT. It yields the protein CASSLLRSGGTTDTQYF.

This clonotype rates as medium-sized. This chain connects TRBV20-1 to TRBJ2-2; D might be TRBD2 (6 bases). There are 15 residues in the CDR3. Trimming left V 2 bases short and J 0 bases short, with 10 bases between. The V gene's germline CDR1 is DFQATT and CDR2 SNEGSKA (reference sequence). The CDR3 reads CSARLRGTNTGELFF. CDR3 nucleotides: TGCAGTGCTAGACTACGGGGGACGAACACCGGGGAGCTGTTTTTT.

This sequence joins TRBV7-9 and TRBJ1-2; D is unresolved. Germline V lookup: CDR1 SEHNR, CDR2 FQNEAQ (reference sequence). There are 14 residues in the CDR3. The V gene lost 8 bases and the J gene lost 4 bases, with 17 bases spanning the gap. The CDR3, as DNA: TGTGCCAGCCTGGACTCCCCTACGGGCTATGGCTACACCTTC. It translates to CASLDSPTGYGYTF. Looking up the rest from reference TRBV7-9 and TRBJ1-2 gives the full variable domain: DTGVSQNPRHKITKRGQNVTFRCDPISEHNRLYWYRQTLGQGPEFLTYFQNEAQLEKSRLLSDRFSAERPKGSFSTLEIQRTEQGDSAMYLCASLDSPTGYGYTFGSGTRLTVV.

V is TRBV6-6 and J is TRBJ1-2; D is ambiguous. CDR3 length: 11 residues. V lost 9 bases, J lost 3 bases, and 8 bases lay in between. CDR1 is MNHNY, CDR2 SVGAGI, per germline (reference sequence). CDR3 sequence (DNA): TGTGCCAGTAGCGGCGACTATGGCTACACCTTC. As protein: CASSGDYGYTF.

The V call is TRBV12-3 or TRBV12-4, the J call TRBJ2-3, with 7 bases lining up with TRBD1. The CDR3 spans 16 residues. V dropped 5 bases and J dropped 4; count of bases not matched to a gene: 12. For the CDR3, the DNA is TGTGCCAGCAGTGCAAACCCGACAGGGTACCCAGATACGCAGTATTTT. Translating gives CASSANPTGYPDTQYF.

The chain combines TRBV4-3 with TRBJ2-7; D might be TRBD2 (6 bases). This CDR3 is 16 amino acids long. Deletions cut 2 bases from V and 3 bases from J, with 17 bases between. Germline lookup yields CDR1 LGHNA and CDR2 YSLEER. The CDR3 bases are TGCGCCAGCAGCCAAACTAGCACTGAGGCCTTCTACGAGCAGTACTTC. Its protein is CASSQTSTEAFYEQYF.

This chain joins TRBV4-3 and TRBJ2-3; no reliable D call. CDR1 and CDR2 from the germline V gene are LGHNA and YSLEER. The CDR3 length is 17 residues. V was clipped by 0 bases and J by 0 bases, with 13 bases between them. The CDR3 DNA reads TGCGCCAGCAGCCAAGACGTAGGCTCTACTAGCACAGATACGCAGTATTTT. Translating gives CASSQDVGSTSTDTQYF.

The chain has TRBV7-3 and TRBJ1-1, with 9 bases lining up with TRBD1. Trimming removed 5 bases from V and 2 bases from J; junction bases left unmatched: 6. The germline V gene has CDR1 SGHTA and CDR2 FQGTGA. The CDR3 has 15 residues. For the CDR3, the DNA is TGTGCCAGCAGCCTCACAGGGGGCCCAAACACTGAAGCTTTCTTT. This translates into CASSLTGGPNTEAFF. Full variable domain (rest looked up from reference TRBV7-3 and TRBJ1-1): GAGVSQTPSNKVTEKGKYVELRCDPISGHTALYWYRQSLGQGPEFLIYFQGTGAADDSGLPNDRFFAVRPEGSVSTLKIQRTERGDSAVYLCASSLTGGPNTEAFFGQGTRLTVV.

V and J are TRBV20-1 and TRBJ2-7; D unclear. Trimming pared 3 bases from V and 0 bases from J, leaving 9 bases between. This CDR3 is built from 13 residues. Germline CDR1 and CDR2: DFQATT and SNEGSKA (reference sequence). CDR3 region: CSASTGSSYEQYV. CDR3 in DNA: TGCAGTGCTAGCACGGGCAGCTCCTACGAGCAGTACGTC.

The CDR3 is CSARREVEETQYF. CDR3 in DNA: TGCAGTGCTAGAAGAGAGGTGGAGGAGACCCAGTACTTC. The chain uses TRBV20-1 and TRBJ2-5; D remains unclear. The CDR3 is made up of 13 amino acids. V was pared by 2 bases and J by 5 bases, with 12 bases between. Germline loops: CDR1 DFQATT, CDR2 SNEGSKA (reference sequence).

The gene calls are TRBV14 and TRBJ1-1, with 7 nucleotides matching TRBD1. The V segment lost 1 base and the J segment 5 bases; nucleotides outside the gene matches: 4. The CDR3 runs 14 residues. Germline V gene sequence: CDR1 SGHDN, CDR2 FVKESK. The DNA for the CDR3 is TGTGCCAGCAGCCAAGGAGGGGGCTGGACTGAAGCTTTCTTT. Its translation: CASSQGGGWTEAFF.

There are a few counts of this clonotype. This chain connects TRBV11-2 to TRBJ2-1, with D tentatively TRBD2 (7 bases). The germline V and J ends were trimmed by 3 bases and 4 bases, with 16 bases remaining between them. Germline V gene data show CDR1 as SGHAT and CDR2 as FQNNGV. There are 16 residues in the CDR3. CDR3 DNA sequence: TGTGCCAGCAGCTTGGTGGTCGGGGGGCATTACAATGAGCAGTTCTTC. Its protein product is CASSLVVGGHYNEQFF.

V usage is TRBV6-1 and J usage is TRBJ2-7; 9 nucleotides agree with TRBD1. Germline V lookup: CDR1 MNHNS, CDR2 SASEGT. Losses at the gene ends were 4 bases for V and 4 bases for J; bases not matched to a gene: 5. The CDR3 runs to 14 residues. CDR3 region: CASSARDREYEQYV. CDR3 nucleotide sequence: TGTGCCAGCAGTGCTAGGGACAGGGAGTACGAGCAGTACGTC.

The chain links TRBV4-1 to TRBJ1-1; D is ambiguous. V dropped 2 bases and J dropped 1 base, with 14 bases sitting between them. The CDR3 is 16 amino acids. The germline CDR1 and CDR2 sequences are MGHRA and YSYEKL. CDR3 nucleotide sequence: TGCGCCAGCAGCCAATCCAGGTCCAGGTCGAACACTGAAGCTTTCTTT. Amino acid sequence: CASSQSRSRSNTEAFF.

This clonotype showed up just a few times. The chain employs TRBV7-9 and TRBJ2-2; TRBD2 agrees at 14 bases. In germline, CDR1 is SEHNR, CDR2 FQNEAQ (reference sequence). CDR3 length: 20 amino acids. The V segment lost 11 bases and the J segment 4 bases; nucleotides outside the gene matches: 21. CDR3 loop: CAGLPRGTSGGIVGTGELFF. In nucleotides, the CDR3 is TGTGCCGGACTACCTCGGGGGACTAGCGGGGGTATCGTTGGCACCGGGGAGCTGTTTTTT.

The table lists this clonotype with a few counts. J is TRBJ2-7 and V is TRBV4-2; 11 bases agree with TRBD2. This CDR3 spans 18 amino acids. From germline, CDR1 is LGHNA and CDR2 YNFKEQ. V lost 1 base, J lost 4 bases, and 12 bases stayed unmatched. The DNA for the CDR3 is TGTGCCAGCAGCCAAGGCTTCCACACCGGGACTAGCGGTTACGAGCAGTACGTC. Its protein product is CASSQGFHTGTSGYEQYV.

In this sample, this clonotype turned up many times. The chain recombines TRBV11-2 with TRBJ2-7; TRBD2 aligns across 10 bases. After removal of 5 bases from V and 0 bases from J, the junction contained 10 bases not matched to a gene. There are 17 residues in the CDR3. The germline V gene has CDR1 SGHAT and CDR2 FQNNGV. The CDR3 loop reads CASSTSGPSGSSYEQYF. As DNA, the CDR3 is TGTGCCAGCAGCACTAGTGGTCCTAGCGGGAGCTCCTACGAGCAGTACTTC.

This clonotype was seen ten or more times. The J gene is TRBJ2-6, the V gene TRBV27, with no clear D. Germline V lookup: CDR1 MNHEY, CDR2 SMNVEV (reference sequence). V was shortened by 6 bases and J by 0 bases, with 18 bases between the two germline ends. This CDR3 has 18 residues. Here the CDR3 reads CASRSTSSWRSGANVLTF. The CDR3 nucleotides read TGTGCCAGCAGATCCACCTCGAGTTGGCGCTCTGGGGCCAACGTCCTGACTTTC.